The present TCR beta chain was sequenced within a study of cytomegalovirus exposure and HLA in healthy donors. Study-level results: The study put about 180 TCR beta chains on its list as cytomegalovirus-associated. Diagnosis of cytomegalovirus status made by the classifier reportedly showed high specificity and sensitivity. In vitro assays verified that three CMV-associated chains recognized CMV antigens specifically.

This CDR3 has 18 residues. The V gene's germline CDR1 is SGHVS and CDR2 FQNEAQ. V was clipped by 1 base and J by 10 bases, with 28 bases between them. Details on this clone: Its target is not known.

The table came from immunoSEQ multiplex PCR; TCRdb's copy has only in-frame clones and leaves some out. Here the sample spans some 140,000 clones, just under 85% being singletons. The validation cohort, a group of 120 subjects, included the donors and was separate from the approximately 670-subject first cohort. V usage is TRBV7-8 and J usage is TRBJ1-1; TRBD1 is a possible D gene (6 bases). Sequenced input: PBMCs. The clonotype was recovered from a young man in good health and CMV-seropositive. CDR3 DNA sequence: TGTGCCAGCAGCTTAGGTAGGAAGGGGGTAGGGGAAAGGCTGGGAGCTTTCTTT. Protein sequence: CASSLGRKGVGERLGAFF. Drawing the rest from reference TRBV7-8 and TRBJ1-1, the complete variable domain is GAGVSQSPRYKVAKRGQDVALRCDPISGHVSLFWYQQALGQGPEFLTYFQNEAQLDKSGLPSDRFFAERPEGSVSTLKIQRTQQEDSAVYLCASSLGRKGVGERLGAFFGQGTRLTVV.